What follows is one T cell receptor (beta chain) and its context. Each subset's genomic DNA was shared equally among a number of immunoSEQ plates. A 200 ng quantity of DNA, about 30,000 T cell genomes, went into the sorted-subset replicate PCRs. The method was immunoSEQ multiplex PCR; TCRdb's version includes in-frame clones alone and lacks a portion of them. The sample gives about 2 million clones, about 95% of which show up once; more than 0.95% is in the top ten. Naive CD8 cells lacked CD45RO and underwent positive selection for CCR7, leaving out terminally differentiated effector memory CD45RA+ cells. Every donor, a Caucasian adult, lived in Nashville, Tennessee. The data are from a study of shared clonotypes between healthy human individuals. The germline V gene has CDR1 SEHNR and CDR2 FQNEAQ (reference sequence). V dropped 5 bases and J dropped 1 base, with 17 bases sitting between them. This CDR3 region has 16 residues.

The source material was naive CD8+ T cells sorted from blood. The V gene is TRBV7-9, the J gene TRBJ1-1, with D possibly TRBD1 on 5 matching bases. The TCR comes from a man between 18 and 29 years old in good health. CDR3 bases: TGTGCCAGCAGCCCTGGAGTAGGGGCGGAGAACACTGAAGCTTTCTTT. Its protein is CASSPGVGAENTEAFF.